These 20 T cell receptor beta chains came from one sample sequenced in a study of T cells in Graves' hyperthyroidism and ophthalmopathy (dated by TCRdb to the late 2010s). Library prep was done by multiplex PCR. The sequencer listed for this sample is Illumina HiSeq 2000. TCR beta CDR3 regions were amplified from RNA transcripts. The first round of RT-PCR for the TCR CDR3 was performed with the HTBI primer set and the Qiagen OneStep RT-PCR kit. TCRdb reprocessed the public reads (quality trimming at Q25 with fastp, clone calling with MiXCR) and kept in-frame beta chains. Identical CDR3 proteins give one entry, which carries the most common genes and DNA. In this sample the table shows about 680,000 distinct CDR3 sequences, around 40% of which occur a single time. The ten largest clonotypes hold around 32% of the sample. Input material: blood. These receptors all come from a woman in her forties with Graves' hyperthyroidism.

This clonotype was picked up one time. The V gene is TRBV5-1, the J gene TRBJ2-5; 9 positions agree with TRBD1. The J call could be wrong; TRBJ2-4 is a better fit for the DNA end. The CDR3 is 14 residues long. Per the germline V gene, CDR1 is SGHRS and CDR2 is YFSETQ. Written as DNA, the CDR3 is TGCGCCAGCAGCATGGGACAGGGAGAAAACATTCAGTACTTC. Amino acids: CASSMGQGENIQYF.

V gene TRBV7-9 combines with J gene TRBJ1-3; tentatively, D is TRBD1 (5 bases). The length of the CDR3 is 16 residues. Germline CDR1 is SEHNR and CDR2 is FQNEAQ (reference sequence). Trimming left V 5 bases short and J 8 bases short, with 22 bases between. The CDR3 DNA reads TGTGCCAGCAGCGGGGGAGACCGTAGCTATGGCTACACCATATATTTT. Translation: CASSGGDRSYGYTIYF.

The chain combines TRBV10-3 with TRBJ1-1; 8 bases align to TRBD1. CDR1 is ENHRY and CDR2 is SYGVKD in the germline V gene. V shed 6 bases and J 5 bases; nucleotides not matched to a gene: 8. CDR3 length equals 14 residues. This chain's CDR3 is CAISTRGQATEAFF. CDR3 nucleotide sequence: TGTGCCATCAGCACCAGGGGGCAGGCTACTGAAGCTTTCTTT.

This clonotype has just a few counts. V gene TRBV13 combines with J gene TRBJ1-2; the D gene is possibly TRBD1 (6 bases). Germline V gives CDR1 PRHDT, CDR2 FYEKMQ (reference sequence). The CDR3 totals 16 residues. V gave up 1 base and J gave up 4 bases, with 16 bases separating them. The CDR3 region has the DNA TGTGCCAGCAGCTTAGTAGGTCACGGACAGCCCTATGGCTACACCTTC. Encoded protein: CASSLVGHGQPYGYTF.

This clonotype is a singleton in its sample. The genes are TRBV10-3 and TRBJ1-2; 7 bases map to TRBD1. J gave up 4 bases and V 3 bases, and 8 bases lay outside the gene matches. This CDR3 is 15 amino acids long. CDR1 ENHRY and CDR2 SYGVKD come from the germline V gene. The CDR3 DNA sequence: TGTGCCATCAGTGAACACGACGCAGGGGGCTATGGCTACACCTTC. Protein product: CAISEHDAGGYGYTF.

This clonotype was observed many times. The V and J genes are TRBV6-5 and TRBJ2-6, with TRBD1 as a possible D gene (5 bases). Germline V CDR1 and CDR2: MNHEY, SVGAGI. Trimming removed 6 bases at V and 4 bases at J, with 13 bases between. The CDR3 length is 15 residues. The CDR3 sequence is CASSPDRTGANVLTF. DNA for the CDR3: TGTGCCAGCAGCCCCGACAGAACCGGGGCCAACGTCCTGACTTTC.

The rearrangement joins TRBV2 to TRBJ2-7; 12 bases agree with TRBD2. The CDR3 contains 15 residues. Trimming cost V 6 bases and J 3 bases; bases outside gene matches: 6. Germline-derived CDR1 and CDR2 are SNHLY and FYNNEI. CDR3 residues: CASSSRLAGDYEQYF. The CDR3 DNA follows: TGTGCCAGCAGCTCACGACTAGCGGGGGACTACGAGCAGTACTTC. The whole variable domain, filled in from reference TRBV2 and TRBJ2-7, reads EPEVTQTPSHQVTQMGQEVILRCVPISNHLYFYWYRQILGQKVEFLVSFYNNEISEKSEIFDDQFSVERPDGSNFTLKIRSTKLEDSAMYFCASSSRLAGDYEQYFGPGTRLTVT.

The chain carries TRBV5-1 and TRBJ1-1; 7 bases are a match to TRBD1. Losses at the gene ends were 7 bases for V and 6 bases for J; bases not matched to a gene: 24. The CDR3 extends over 18 amino acids. The germline gives CDR1 SGHRS, CDR2 YFSETQ. This CDR3 is CASGSIKIETGFLAEAFF. CDR3 bases: TGCGCCAGCGGCTCAATCAAAATAGAGACAGGGTTTCTGGCTGAAGCTTTCTTT.

This clonotype occurred a few times. The chain carries TRBV12-3 or TRBV12-4 and TRBJ1-2; the D gene is possibly TRBD1 (5 bases). Trimming pared 5 bases from V and 2 bases from J, leaving 18 bases between. The CDR3 loop spans 16 amino acids. The CDR3 region has the DNA TGTGCCAGCAGTCTAGGGGTCCTTCAGGGAAACTATGGCTACACCTTC. As protein: CASSLGVLQGNYGYTF.

V and J are TRBV12-3 or TRBV12-4 and TRBJ1-2; D is possibly TRBD1 (6 bases). The CDR3 runs to 19 residues. V was shortened by 5 bases and J by 8 bases, with 33 bases between the two germline ends. The CDR3 sequence is CASSTRLGGPLTPRGGYTF. DNA of the CDR3: TGTGCCAGCAGTACCAGACTTGGGGGCCCATTGACGCCGAGGGGGGGCTACACCTTC.

This clonotype showed up just a few times. V usage is TRBV19 and J usage is TRBJ2-7; TRBD2 agrees at 7 bases. Germline CDR1 reads LNHDA; CDR2 reads SQIVND (reference sequence). J was trimmed by 2 bases and V by 6 bases; bases with no gene match: 10. The CDR3 length is 15 residues. The CDR3 DNA is TGTGCCAGTAGCGCGCCTAGCGGAGGTACCTACGAGCAGTACTTC. Residues: CASSAPSGGTYEQYF.

The rearrangement links TRBV6-1 to TRBJ1-2; the D gene is possibly TRBD1 (5 bases). V gave up 7 bases and J gave up 3 bases, with 12 bases separating them. This CDR3 region has 13 residues. CDR1 MNHNS and CDR2 SASEGT come from the germline V gene. The CDR3 nucleotides are TGTGCCAGCACGGGAACAGGAGACTATGGCTACACCTTC. This sequence encodes CASTGTGDYGYTF.

Turning to this clonotype: This may stem from a read error, because a much larger clone lies one nucleotide away. This chain connects TRBV7-9 to TRBJ1-6; D is unclear. The CDR3 spans 13 residues. Germline loops: CDR1 SEHNR, CDR2 FQNEAQ (reference sequence). This chain's CDR3 is CASSGLYNSPPHF. The CDR3 DNA is TGTGCCAGCAGCGGGCTCTATAATTCACCCCCCCACTTT.

A single count supports this clonotype. Being one base from a much bigger clone, this may be a read error. The rearrangement links TRBV7-2 to TRBJ1-1; D uncertain. Trimming took off 3 bases at V and 4 bases at J, with 9 bases between the two ends. This CDR3 contains 13 residues. Germline V gene sequence: CDR1 SGHTA, CDR2 FQGNSA. The CDR3 reads CASSFRTSTEAFF. CDR3 DNA: TGTGCCAGCAGCTTCAGGACGAGCACTGAAGCTTTCTTT.

Concerning this clonotype: A much larger clone differs from this one at a single base, so this may be a read error. The final CDR3 position lacks the conserved phenylalanine or tryptophan, pointing to a likely read error. The chain couples TRBV14 to TRBJ2-7; weak D call: TRBD2 (7 bases). This CDR3 comprises 15 residues. The V end lost 1 base, the J end lost 2 bases, and 12 bases lay between the germline ends. Per germline, CDR1 SGHDN and CDR2 FVKESK. The CDR3 sequence: CASSQAGGGTYEQYL. The CDR3 DNA follows: TGTGCCAGCAGCCAAGCGGGGGGCGGTACCTACGAGCAGTACCTC.

A few counts support this clonotype. The chain joins TRBV3-1 to TRBJ1-5, with TRBD1 identical over 8 bases. Germline V gene sequence: CDR1 LGHDT, CDR2 YNNKEL (reference sequence). This CDR3 has 15 residues. With 4 bases clipped from V and 6 bases from J, the junction kept 8 bases outside the gene matches. The CDR3: CASSPRQGSGQPQHF. The CDR3 DNA reads TGTGCCAGCAGCCCACGACAGGGGTCTGGTCAGCCCCAGCATTTT.

This chain uses TRBV7-9 with TRBJ2-7; D remains ambiguous. The CDR3 runs 11 residues. The germline V gene has CDR1 SEHNR and CDR2 FQNEAQ (reference sequence). Trimming removed 6 bases at V and 9 bases at J, with 12 bases between. CDR3 sequence reads: CASSPWGGQYF. DNA for the CDR3: TGTGCCAGCAGTCCCTGGGGTGGGCAGTACTTC.

This clonotype was observed many times. The gene calls are TRBV7-2 and TRBJ2-7; the D gene is possibly TRBD2 (6 bases). Trimming removed 5 bases at V and 2 bases at J, with 16 bases between. Germline lookup yields CDR1 SGHTA and CDR2 FQGNSA. The CDR3 has 15 amino acids. DNA for the CDR3: TGTGCCAGCAGCCCCGCCCCGGGGGTGACCTACGAGCAGTACTTC. It codes for CASSPAPGVTYEQYF.

This clonotype was seen repeatedly, ten times or more. The V and J genes are TRBV29-1 and TRBJ2-7; D is unclear. Trimming took off 5 bases at V and 4 bases at J, with 12 bases between the two ends. The CDR3 is 12 residues long. Germline CDR1 is SQVTM and CDR2 is ANQGSEA. The CDR3 region is CSVTGSGYEQYF. CDR3 sequence (DNA): TGCAGCGTTACCGGGTCGGGTTACGAGCAGTACTTC.

This clonotype was detected a few times. The J gene is TRBJ2-7, the V gene TRBV7-2, with 9 positions matching TRBD2. Germline V CDR1 and CDR2: SGHTA, FQGNSA. V shed 6 bases and J 4 bases; nucleotides not matched to a gene: 16. The CDR3 contains 17 residues. CDR3 coding DNA: TGTGCCAGCAGGGCGCAAAAAGCGGGAGGACCAATATACGAGCAGTACTTC. Its protein product is CASRAQKAGGPIYEQYF.